Included here is one T cell receptor (beta chain) sequence, with context. Its antigen is currently unknown. The entry originates in a study of T cells after yellow fever vaccination. TCRdb processed the 5' RACE reads anew with MiXCR; each CDR3 protein has one entry. The sample yields roughly 400,000 distinct CDR3 sequences, roughly 20% seen once. Study-level findings and limits: Reappearing after the booster were most of the clones from primary vaccination (less than 97% CD4, 88% CD8).

The CDR3 extends over 19 amino acids. The rearrangement uses TRBV21-1 and TRBJ1-5. TRBV21-1 is an annotated pseudogene. This specimen was PBMCs, taken before the yellow fever booster vaccination. The sequence was obtained from a man aged 18-30 years who received the YFV17D yellow fever vaccine. CDR3 DNA sequence: TGTGCCAGCAGCAAACAGGACGGGAGGAAAGAGGGTAGCAATCAGCCCCAGCATTTT. Its translation is CASSKQDGRKEGSNQPQHF.